The clone carrying this TCR beta chain was seen only a few times. As yet, its antigen is unknown. This sample was included in a study of glioma-infiltrating T cells. TCR alpha and beta CDR3 regions were amplified from RNA using iRepertoire nested multiplex PCR. MiXCR was run by TCRdb on the multiplex PCR reads, yielding one entry per CDR3 protein. The sample lists fewer than 200,000 distinct CDR3 sequences, roughly 45% occurring once. CDR1 is MDHEN, CDR2 SYDVKM, per germline. The CDR3 is 14 amino acids. The V and J ends lost 8 bases and 5 bases, in that order; junction bases with no gene match: 9. Study-level findings and limits: CDR3 overlap between tissue and blood was very small. Non-neoplastic patients had below-expected tissue-blood divergence, while all gliomas exceeded expectation.

The source material was glioma tissue, nonneoplastic brain tissue, or PBMCs (not recorded which). The receptor was derived from a human donor with low-grade glioma or glioblastoma, undergoing nonglioma brain surgery, or in good health (not recorded which). The chain recombines TRBV28 with TRBJ1-1; 9 bases align to TRBD1. CDR3 residues: CASVRDRGGTEAFF. The CDR3 DNA reads TGTGCCAGCGTCCGCGACAGGGGGGGTACTGAAGCTTTCTTT.